This T cell receptor beta chain emerged from a study of control samples from healthy donors and cancer patients. V lost 0 bases to trimming and J lost 2 bases; unmatched junction nucleotides: 3. CDR1 and CDR2 (germline): SGHRS, YFSETQ. This CDR3 has 15 residues. Here immunoSEQ multiplex PCR was the method, and the copy in TCRdb shows in-frame clones only, minus some. The sample has some 14,000 clones, approximately 80% seen once. This clone has only one observation. What was sequenced was formalin-fixed, paraffin-embedded tissue. This TCR was sampled from a female donor with lung cancer. The chain links TRBV5-1 to TRBJ2-7; 9 positions agree with TRBD2. CDR3 sequence reads: CASSLGGGGAYEQYF. In DNA, the CDR3 is TGCGCCAGCAGCTTGGGGGGCGGGGGGGCCTACGAGCAGTACTTC. Based on the CDR3 plus reference TRBV5-1 and TRBJ2-7, the full variable domain is KAGVTQTPRYLIKTRGQQVTLSCSPISGHRSVSWYQQTPGQGLQFLFEYFSETQRNKGNFPGRFSGRQFSNSRSEMNVSTLELGDSALYLCASSLGGGGAYEQYFGPGTRLTVT.